This TCR beta chain was sequenced in a study of blood T cell repertoires in COVID-19. Study-wide background: Sites in the United States, Italy and Spain provided acute and convalescent COVID-19 samples.

Trimming took 10 bases from V and 4 from J, leaving 16 bases between them. Per germline, CDR1 MNHEY and CDR2 SVGAGI. CDR3 length: 14 residues. Original processing notes: Cell counts per sample came from amplifying reference gene primers. TCRdb keeps only in-frame clones here, not all; method: immunoSEQ multiplex PCR. V and J calls and clone size are as listed in that table; D and trimming were resolved from the DNA. The repertoire holds some 230,000 clones, with about 86% as singletons. Recruited during active infection, patients (from Seattle) were subsequently followed longitudinally. V is TRBV6-5 and J is TRBJ2-2; possible D gene TRBD2, 6 bases. This TCR came from a woman aged 45-59 years with COVID-19, enrolled during active disease. Sequencing was done on a sample of peripheral blood. DNA of the CDR3: TGTGCCACCCCATCGGGGGTAGGCACCGGGGAGCTGTTTTTT. Amino acid sequence: CATPSGVGTGELFF.